This T cell receptor (beta chain) was captured in a study of blood T cells in healthy people across ages. This clonotype was detected many times. Antigen specificity is unknown. Germline V lookup: CDR1 SGHRS, CDR2 YFSETQ. The CDR3 loop spans 14 amino acids. Losses at the gene ends were 5 bases for V and 2 bases for J; bases not matched to a gene: 4. Using a J-beta primer mix together with a sample-barcoded 5' primer, a second PCR was run for about 6 to 12 cycles. Every molecule of cDNA carried a tag from a template-switch adaptor with 12 random nucleotides. TCRdb reprocessed the 5' RACE reads with MiXCR, giving one entry per CDR3 protein. This sample carries about 640,000 distinct CDR3 sequences, about 30% of them seen once, and the ten largest clones take 15% to 19%. Study-wide findings and caveats: Percentage of naive T cells showed a strong correlation with TCR beta diversity.

Sequencing was carried out using blood. The J gene is TRBJ2-5, the V gene TRBV5-1, with 9 positions matching TRBD2. This sequence was found in an elderly woman in good health. CDR3 protein: CASRISGGQETQYF. As DNA, the CDR3 is TGCGCCAGCAGAATAAGCGGGGGGCAAGAGACCCAGTACTTC.